This TCR beta chain was profiled in a study of OX40 agonist ivuxolimab in advanced cancers. Notes on the research overall: The costimulatory receptor OX40 (CD134) was targeted by ivuxolimab, a fully human IgG2 agonistic monoclonal antibody. Intravenous ivuxolimab was administered to patients every 2 weeks at six dose levels: 0.01, 0.1, 0.3, 1.5, 3 and 10 mg/kg. Of the approximately 50 patients in dose escalation, some 20 had hepatocellular carcinoma, some 15 had melanoma, 9 had renal cell carcinoma and 9 had head and neck cancer. A male proportion of around 80% and a mean age of approximately 58 years, ranging from roughly 23 to 90, were recorded for the dose-escalation cohort. Prior anti-PD-1, anti-PD-L1 or anti-CTLA-4 therapy was permitted, and checkpoint inhibitors had been received by 30% to 40% of dose-escalation patients. Three dose-escalation patients achieved partial responses, one with hepatocellular carcinoma and two with cutaneous melanoma. The point of sequencing TCRbeta in the periphery was to test whether ivuxolimab changed TCR sequence diversity and drove clonal T-cell expansion. The paper describes the monotherapy dose-escalation part (N ≈ 50 patients) of the phase I trial of ivuxolimab.

Including the terminal cysteine and phenylalanine, the CDR3 comprises 15 residues. The sequence is cut down to CDR3 DNA, 45 bases in frame from base 1. V loses 0 bases, J loses 5 bases, and the germline ends lie 12 bases apart. From a lookup of the germline V gene, CDR1 and CDR2 are SGHRS and YFSETQ. Genomic DNA was isolated from the sorted cells so that the TCRbeta CDR3 region could be sequenced. TCRbeta CDR3 regions were sequenced using the immunoSEQ Assay. In TCRdb, the immuneACCESS table is reduced to in-frame sequences with V and J assigned. These tables do not hold every clone; where another copy was compared, an unresolved V gene accounts for under half, and the others remain unexplained. This sample comprises about 70,000 clones, about 81% of them detected only once. The biggest ten clones account for around 5% of the sample. Study-wide findings and limitations: Antigen specificity was not determined for the clonally expanded peripheral T cells. Partial responders in the 0.1-3.0 mg/kg groups had among the lowest normalized peripheral clonal expansion, especially among CD8+ T cells. Low levels of normalized T-cell clonal expansion were also seen in some patients who did not respond. At doses from 0.1 to 3.0 mg/kg, clonal expansion was seen in both CD4+ and CD8+ blood T cells between baseline and week 6. On average, CD8+ T cells showed more expanded clones than CD4+ T cells after ivuxolimab.

Patients with autoimmune disease history or receiving systemic immunosuppression were excluded from the trial. In every dose cohort, peripheral blood was drawn for TCR sequencing at baseline, cycle 4 day 1, and cycle 7 day 1. Samples were obtained from an open-label, multicenter, first-in-human phase I dose-escalation trial of ivuxolimab. Adults with locally advanced or metastatic head and neck squamous cell, hepatocellular, melanoma or renal cell carcinoma were enrolled in the trial. Before TCR sequencing, CD4+ T cells and CD8+ T cells were sorted from peripheral blood as separate populations. Concerning this clone: The antigen it recognizes is unknown. No quality values exist for individual bases; no much larger clone is one base distant.

This TCR derives from an adult with an advanced solid tumor such as melanoma, head and neck, liver or kidney cancer. The chain uses TRBV5-1 and TRBJ2-4; the D region possibly corresponds to TRBD2 (6 bases align). This material consisted of CD4+ or CD8+ T cells sorted from blood, taken in a trial of the OX40 agonist ivuxolimab. The CDR3 has the sequence CASSLAGGPENIQYF. The sequenced DNA is TGCGCCAGCAGCTTGGCCGGGGGACCGGAAAACATTCAGTACTTC.